This TCR beta chain appears in the sequencing data of a study of identical twins (dated by TCRdb to 2016 to 2017). Study-level background: To test whether fetal clonotypes persist, this study deep-sequenced TCR alpha and beta repertoires from monozygotic twins, from unrelated adults of various ages, and from cord blood. To rule out contamination, replicate twin experiments were performed at different times with different library preparation protocols. General study outcomes and caveats: In monozygotic twins, out-of-frame TCR alpha sharing was systematically underestimated by recombination models, although the models agreed with sharing between unrelated individuals. Excess twin sharing in beta out-of-frame sequences was weaker because fewer shared sequences lowered the signal-to-noise ratio. Conclusions relied on cross-sectional statistical analysis, since the same donors could not be followed over many years. Invariant T cells such as MAIT and iNKT could partly confound zero-insertion analyses, though diverse VJ usage argued against this for most clonotypes. Compared with coincidental sharing between unrelated individuals, an excess of low generation-probability sequences was observed among out-of-frame TCR alpha sequences shared between twins. Abundant cord blood beta clonotypes had fewer insertions, young adult naive repertoires showed a similar but weaker trend, and memory repertoires showed no such trend.

This clonotype has ten or more counts. No cognate antigen has been identified for it. No much larger clone exists at a distance of one base, and base qualities are not known. The CDR3 measures 13 amino acids from cysteine to phenylalanine. CDR3 DNA is the only sequence kept; it has 39 bases, read in frame from the first base. Relative to germline, V is 5 bases shorter and J is 5 bases shorter, with 12 bases between their ends. CDR1 and CDR2 are drawn from the germline V gene (reference sequence): SEHNR, FQNEAQ. Only healthy Caucasian donors were included. The twin cohort comprised three pairs of female monozygotic twins, all aged roughly 18 to 30 years. The RNA used for TCR libraries was isolated from peripheral blood mononuclear cells. Library preparation employed 5' RACE. Data came from an Illumina HiSeq 2000. A universal primer binding site was introduced by template switching, and a unique molecular identifier was present in the final cDNA, enabling accurate counting of TCR cDNA molecules. First-strand cDNA for TCR alpha and beta chains was synthesized from specific primers in the conserved constant-segment region. Each cDNA library was double barcoded, with a SMART-Mk sample barcode plus Illumina barcodes, to control for contamination. TruSeq adapter sequences and Illumina sample barcodes were added in two successive PCR steps. Sequencing of the TCR alpha and beta cDNA libraries was done on the Illumina HiSeq platform using custom primers. The authors' analysis ran thus. Unique molecular identifiers were extracted from raw reads with MiGEC, and CDR3 positions were determined with MiXCR. Recombination models were inferred per individual with the repgenHMM and IGoR tools using an EM algorithm. The tcR package in R was used for shared clonotype analysis, with sharing normalized by the product of cloneset sizes. To study raw recombination without the effects of thymic and clonal selection, out-of-frame nonproductive sequences were analyzed. TCRdb's own reprocessing of the public reads used fastp at Q25 and MiXCR and kept productive beta chains. Here each entry gathers all rows of one CDR3 protein and keeps the most common genes and DNA. TCRdb, not the original authors, processed these V and J calls. This sample holds about 700,000 distinct CDR3 sequences; about 9.4% were observed only once. The ten top clones hold around 0.98% of the sample.

These records were also assigned to another study, of yellow fever vaccine responses in identical twins. The second paper further reports: According to the authors, in identical twins the way T cells responded to vaccination appeared partly convergent and partly personalized. Focusing on identical twins, the study followed the T cell clones that responded to the vaccine, and did so with precision.

The receptor comes from a woman under 30 in good health. Recombination joined TRBV7-9 with TRBJ1-1; TRBD1 is perhaps the D gene, given 5 matching bases. Source material: PBMCs. At the DNA level, the sequence is TGTGCCAGCAGCCCCTATGGGGGAACTGAAGCTTTCTTT. Its translation is CASSPYGGTEAFF.